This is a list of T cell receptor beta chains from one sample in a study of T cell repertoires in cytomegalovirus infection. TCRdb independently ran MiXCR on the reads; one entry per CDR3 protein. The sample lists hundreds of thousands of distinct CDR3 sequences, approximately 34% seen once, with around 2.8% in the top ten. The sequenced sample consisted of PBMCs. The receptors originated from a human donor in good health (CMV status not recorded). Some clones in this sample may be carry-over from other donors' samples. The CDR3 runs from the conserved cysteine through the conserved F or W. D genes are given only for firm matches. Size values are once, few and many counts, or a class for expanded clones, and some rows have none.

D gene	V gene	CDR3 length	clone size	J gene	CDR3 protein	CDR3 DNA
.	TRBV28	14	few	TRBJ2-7	CASSLYSTTYEQYF	TGTGCCAGCAGTTTATATTCCACCACCTACGAGCAGTACTTC
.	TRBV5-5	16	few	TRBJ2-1	CASSVQIWRGPNEQFF	TGTGCCAGCAGCGTTCAGATTTGGCGAGGTCCTAATGAGCAGTTCTTC
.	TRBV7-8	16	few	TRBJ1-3	CASSGRDRPSGNTIYF	TGTGCCAGCAGCGGGCGGGACCGGCCCTCTGGAAACACCATATATTTT
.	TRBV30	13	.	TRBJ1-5	CAWSTGRDQPQHF	TGTGCCTGGAGTACAGGGAGGGATCAGCCCCAGCATTTT
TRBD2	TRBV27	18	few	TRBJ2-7	CASSSKGIVVAGNYEQYF	TGTGCCAGCAGTTCGAAGGGGATCGTTGTAGCGGGAAACTACGAGCAGTACTTC
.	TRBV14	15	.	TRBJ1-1	CASSPVRGPRTEAFF	TGTGCCAGCAGCCCTGTCAGAGGGCCGAGGACTGAAGCTTTCTTT
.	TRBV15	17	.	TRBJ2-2	CATSRRLDGRNTGELFF	TGTGCCACCAGCAGGCGGCTGGACGGACGGAACACCGGGGAGCTGTTTTTT
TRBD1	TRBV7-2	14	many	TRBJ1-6	CASSARDSNSPLHF	TGTGCCAGCAGCGCCAGGGACAGTAATTCACCCCTCCACTTT
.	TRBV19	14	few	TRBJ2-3	CASSTAQPTDTQYF	TGTGCCAGTAGTACCGCCCAACCCACAGATACGCAGTATTTT
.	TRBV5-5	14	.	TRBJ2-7	CASSLGPGSDEQYF	TGTGCCAGCAGCTTGGGCCCAGGATCAGACGAGCAGTACTTC
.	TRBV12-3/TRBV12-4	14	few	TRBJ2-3	CASRRKQGLNTQYF	TGTGCCAGCAGGAGAAAACAGGGTCTGAATACGCAGTATTTT
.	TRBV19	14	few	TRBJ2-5	CASRGAFSQETQYF	TGTGCCAGTAGAGGGGCCTTCTCCCAAGAGACCCAGTACTTC
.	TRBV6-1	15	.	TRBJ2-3	CASSEGWLSTDTQYF	TGTGCCAGCAGTGAAGGCTGGTTAAGCACAGATACGCAGTATTTT
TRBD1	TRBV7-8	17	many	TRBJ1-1	CASSLRQGGRMNTEAFF	TGTGCCAGCAGCCTCCGACAGGGGGGCCGGATGAACACTGAAGCTTTCTTT
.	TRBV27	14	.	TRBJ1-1	CASSFFQGSTEAFF	TGTGCCAGCAGTTTCTTCCAGGGATCCACTGAAGCTTTCTTT
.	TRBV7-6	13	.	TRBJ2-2	CASSLSTAGELFF	TGTGCTAGCAGCTTATCCACGGCCGGGGAGCTGTTTTTT
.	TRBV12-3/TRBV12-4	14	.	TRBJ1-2	CASRGDGPNYGYTF	TGTGCCAGCAGGGGGGACGGACCCAACTATGGCTACACCTTC
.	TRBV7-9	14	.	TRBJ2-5	CASSYYGDQETQYF	TGTGCCAGCAGCTATTATGGCGACCAAGAGACCCAGTACTTC
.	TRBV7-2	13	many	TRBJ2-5	CASNPGIQETQYF	TGTGCCAGCAACCCGGGGATACAAGAGACCCAGTACTTC
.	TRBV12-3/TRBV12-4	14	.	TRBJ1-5	CASSSRDINQPQHF	TGTGCCAGCAGTTCTCGGGACATAAATCAGCCCCAGCATTTT
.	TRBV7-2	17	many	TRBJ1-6	CASSLLAGSSYNSPLHF	TGTGCCAGCAGCTTATTGGCCGGAAGCTCCTATAATTCACCCCTCCACTTT
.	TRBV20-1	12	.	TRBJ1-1	CSAGGQGPEPFF	TGCAGTGCCGGCGGCCAGGGCCCAGAACCTTTCTTT
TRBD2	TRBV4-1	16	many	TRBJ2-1	CASSHLGGRADNEQFF	TGCGCCAGCAGCCATTTAGGCGGGAGGGCGGACAATGAGCAGTTCTTC
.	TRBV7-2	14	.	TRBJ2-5	CASSLSSSQETQYF	TGTGCCAGCAGCTTAAGTTCCAGCCAAGAGACCCAGTACTTC
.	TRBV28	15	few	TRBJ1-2	CASSFSGRASYGYTF	TGTGCCAGCAGTTTTTCGGGCAGGGCTAGCTATGGCTACACCTTC
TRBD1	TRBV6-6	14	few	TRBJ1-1	CASKRGQTLTEAFF	TGTGCCAGCAAAAGGGGACAGACCCTCACTGAAGCTTTCTTT
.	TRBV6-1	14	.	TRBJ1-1	CAADRHDPNTEAFF	TGTGCCGCGGACCGACACGACCCGAACACTGAAGCTTTCTTT
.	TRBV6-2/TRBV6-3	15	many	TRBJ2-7	CASRTGLLQGYEQYF	TGTGCCAGCAGAACCGGGCTACTTCAGGGCTACGAGCAGTACTTC
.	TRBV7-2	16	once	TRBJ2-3	CASSLGEGRATETQYF	TGTGCCAGCAGCTTAGGCGAGGGACGGGCTACAGAGACGCAGTATTTT
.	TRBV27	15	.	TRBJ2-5	CASSPSSGYEDTQYF	TGTGCCAGCAGCCCATCCTCGGGATATGAAGATACCCAGTACTTC
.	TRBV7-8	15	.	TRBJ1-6	CASSSAAGYNSPLHF	TGTGCCAGCAGCTCCGCCGCAGGCTATAATTCACCCCTCCACTTT
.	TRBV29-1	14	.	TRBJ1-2	CSVGRGRNGYGYTF	TGCAGCGTCGGCAGGGGTCGGAACGGCTATGGCTACACCTTC
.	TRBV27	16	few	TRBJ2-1	CASTLSGHSSYNEQFF	TGTGCCAGCACCCTCAGCGGCCACAGCTCCTACAATGAGCAGTTCTTC
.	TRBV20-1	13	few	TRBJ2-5	CSAPRDGEETQYF	TGCAGTGCTCCGCGAGACGGGGAAGAGACCCAGTACTTC
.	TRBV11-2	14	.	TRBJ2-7	CASSLQTDSYEQYF	TGTGCCAGCAGCTTACAGACGGATTCCTACGAGCAGTACTTC
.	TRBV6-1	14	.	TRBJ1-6	CASSVPGIPVVFHF	TGTGCCAGCAGTGTCCCCGGGATTCCTGTCGTGTTCCACTTT
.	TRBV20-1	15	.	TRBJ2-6	CSASPPGSGANVLTF	TGCAGTGCTAGTCCCCCTGGGTCTGGGGCCAACGTCCTGACTTTC
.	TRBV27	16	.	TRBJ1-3	CASSSEGPLVGNTIYF	TGTGCCAGCAGTTCAGAGGGTCCACTAGTTGGAAACACCATATATTTT
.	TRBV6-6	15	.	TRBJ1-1	CASRESGRMNTEAFF	TGTGCCAGCAGGGAATCAGGCCGCATGAACACTGAAGCTTTCTTT
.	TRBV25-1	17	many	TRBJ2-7	CASSASPGRETGYEQYF	TGTGCCAGCAGTGCCTCCCCGGGACGGGAAACTGGGTACGAGCAGTACTTC
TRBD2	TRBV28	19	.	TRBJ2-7	CASRRGASGGPRGTYEQYF	TGTGCCAGCCGCCGGGGGGCTAGCGGGGGACCAAGGGGTACCTACGAGCAGTACTTC
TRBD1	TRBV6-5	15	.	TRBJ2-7	CASSHTGTGINEQYF	TGTGCCAGCAGTCACACCGGGACAGGGATTAACGAGCAGTACTTC
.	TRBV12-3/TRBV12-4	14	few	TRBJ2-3	CASNDGRSTDTQYF	TGTGCCAGCAACGATGGACGGAGCACAGATACGCAGTATTTT
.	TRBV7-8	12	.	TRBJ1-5	CASSRGVWPQHF	TGTGCCAGCAGCCGCGGGGTCTGGCCCCAGCATTTT
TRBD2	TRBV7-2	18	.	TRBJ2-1	CASSLEGWTSGFYNEQFF	TGTGCCAGCAGCTTGGAGGGGTGGACTAGCGGCTTCTACAATGAGCAGTTCTTC
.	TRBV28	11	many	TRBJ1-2	CASSSYYGYTF	TGTGCCAGCAGTTCTTACTATGGCTACACCTTC
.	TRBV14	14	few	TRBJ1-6	CASRNSGYNSPLHF	TGTGCCAGCAGAAATTCGGGCTATAATTCACCCCTCCACTTT
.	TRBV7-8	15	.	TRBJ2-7	CASSSNRDPSYEQYF	TGTGCCAGCAGCTCTAACAGGGATCCGTCCTACGAGCAGTACTTC
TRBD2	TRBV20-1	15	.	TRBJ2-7	CSARDSASGIYEQYF	TGCAGTGCTAGAGATAGTGCTAGCGGGATCTACGAGCAGTACTTC
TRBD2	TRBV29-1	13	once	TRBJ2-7	CSVGGGLQLEQYF	TGCAGCGTTGGCGGGGGGTTACAGCTCGAGCAGTACTTC
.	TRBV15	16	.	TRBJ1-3	CATSRDRRGSGNTIYF	TGTGCCACCAGCAGAGATCGCCGGGGGAGCGGAAACACCATATATTTT
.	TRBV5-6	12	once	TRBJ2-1	CASSFRYNEQLF	TGTGCCAGCAGCTTCCGGTACAATGAGCAGTTATTC
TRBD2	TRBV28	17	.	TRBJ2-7	CASSSPLAGSGSYEQYF	TGTGCCAGCAGTTCCCCTCTAGCGGGGTCGGGCTCCTACGAGCAGTACTTC
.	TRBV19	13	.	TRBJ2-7	CASSIGRTYEQYF	TGTGCCAGTAGTATAGGACGGACTTACGAGCAGTACTTC
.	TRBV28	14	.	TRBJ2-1	CASSPREQSNEQFF	TGTGCCAGCAGTCCTCGGGAGCAAAGCAATGAGCAGTTCTTC